This TCR beta chain was identified in a study of T-cell reconstitution after alpha-beta-depleted transplantation in children. Study outcomes and limitations: Newly produced T cells mostly provided counts and TCRbeta diversity after one year, as hyperexpanded clones declined. Alpha-beta T cells about two months after transplant reportedly derived from several hundred expanded graft clones. After transplant, high TCRbeta diversity at day 60 in some patients arose from surviving recipient T cells and thymic progenitors.

Researchers prepared the TCRbeta library using unique molecular identifiers, the study reports. TCRdb ran MiXCR on the PCR reads and lists one entry per CDR3 protein. Among more than 200,000 distinct CDR3 sequences listed, 20% to 30% were seen once. This clonotype showed up many times. Its antigen is undetermined. The CDR3 is 15 amino acids. V lost 3 bases to trimming and J lost 0 bases, with 12 bases between them. Germline CDR1 LNHDA, CDR2 SQIVND (reference sequence). The TCR sequence derives from a girl aged 2 to 10 with Fanconi anemia, due to receive a stem cell transplant. The chain couples TRBV19 to TRBJ2-7, with D tentatively TRBD2 (7 bases). The source material was PBMCs, sampled before TCRalphabeta/CD19-depleted stem cell transplant. The CDR3 loop reads CASSILGGPSYEQYF. CDR3 nucleotide sequence: TGTGCCAGTAGTATCCTCGGGGGGCCCTCCTACGAGCAGTACTTC.